This paragraph reports one T cell receptor beta chain. Unmatched junction bases numbered 10, after V lost 3 bases and J lost 5 bases. CDR1 SQVTM and CDR2 ANQGSEA come from the germline V gene. This CDR3 is 16 amino acids long. Per the original data handling: Nucleated cell number was recorded as an estimate derived from reference gene primer amplification. Data came from immunoSEQ multiplex PCR; TCRdb stores just in-frame clones and leaves some out. The DNA was the basis for D and trimming; V, J and clone size are from that table. The data contain over 150,000 clones, approximately 91% of them singletons. The sample comes from a study of blood T cell repertoires in COVID-19. Study background: The origin of the acute and convalescent COVID-19 samples was the United States, Italy and Spain. Nucleic acid was either cDNA or gDNA, and it came from T cells, B-cell-depleted T cells, or PBMCs.

Sequenced material: peripheral blood. The TCR was taken from a man in his fifties or sixties with COVID-19, enrolled during active disease. This chain links TRBV29-1 with TRBJ2-7; 13 positions match TRBD2. The CDR3 sequence is CSVDVRLAGGVNEQYF. CDR3 in DNA: TGCAGCGTTGACGTGAGACTAGCGGGGGGCGTGAACGAGCAGTACTTC.